This TCR beta chain emerged from a study of CD8 T cells in Susac syndrome (dated by TCRdb to about 2019). For the wider study: Among the Susac syndrome patients who were sequenced, clinically active disease was present in over 5 and clinical remission was observed in about eight. At blood withdrawal, Susac syndrome patients were therapy-naive, treated with corticosteroids (with IVIg additionally given to some), or treated with IVIg alone. Whether CD8+ T cell activation and differentiation in Susac syndrome was antigen driven was tested using repertoire sequencing. CD8+ T cell repertoire clonality was compared between over 9 healthy donors, approximately 14 Susac syndrome patients and approximately 16 multiple sclerosis patients. Study-wide conclusions, independent of this receptor: Under 20 and five Susac-specific public clones were found in the total CD8+ and CD8+ TEMRA repertoires, respectively. Susac syndrome CD8+ repertoires showed clonal expansion, highest in CD8+ TEMRA cells and greater in clinically active than remitting patients. The study acknowledged that relatively few individuals were included in the TCR sequencing and HLA analysis.

From the cysteine up to the phenylalanine, the CDR3 has a length of 12 residues. The CDR3 DNA has 36 bases and is translated from base 1. V is cut by 0 bases and J by 6 bases, and the space between the germline ends is 7 bases. CDR1 and CDR2, looked up from the germline V gene (reference sequence), are GTSNPN and SVGIG. Remarks on this clonotype: Which antigen it targets is not known. Base qualities are not at hand, and no much larger clone is one base apart.

RNA was extracted with the RNeasy kit and 0.5 to 1 ug was reverse transcribed using random hexamers. The immunoSEQ multiplex PCR assay, which covers 54 Vbeta and 13 Jbeta segments, was used to amplify TCR beta CDR3 regions. PCR amplification bias was corrected by using a synthetic template baseline for primer optimization and computational correction. In the source study's methods: Reads were annotated to V, D and J genes according to IMGT and were analyzed with immunoSEQ Analyzer, with only productive sequences retained. Clonality was computed as one minus Shannon entropy normalized by log2 of the number of productive unique sequences. For each patient and control, public and private clones were evaluated within the 100 most prevalent clones. Clones were defined as Susac-specific if absent from the healthy and MS cohorts, from 900 to 1,200 published viral clones and from other ImmuneACCESS disease sequences. The public reads were run again by TCRdb, first through fastp at Q25 and then through MiXCR, and only productive beta chains were kept. Each CDR3 protein gets just one entry, which takes the most common genes and DNA from the rows behind it. What appears here as the V and J calls and clone size reflects TCRdb's work, not the paper's. The sample profile shows approximately 79,000 distinct CDR3 sequences; 85% to 95% of them were found once. 0.45% of the sample lies in the top ten.

Peripheral blood CD8+ and CD4+ T cells from healthy donors, Susac syndrome patients and multiple sclerosis patients were profiled using high-throughput TCR beta sequencing. The Susac syndrome patients fulfilled recently defined diagnostic criteria for either definite or probable disease. Bulk CD8+ and CD4+ T cells were purified by magnetic negative isolation, whereas CD8+ TEMRA cells were enriched by FACS. Blood was drawn into EDTA tubes, processed within 24 hours, and PBMCs were isolated by density gradient centrifugation. PBMCs intended for TCR sequencing were cryopreserved in liquid nitrogen and thawed later in a water bath at 37 degrees C. The sorted or isolated CD4+, CD8+ and CD8+ TEMRA cells reached a purity of at least 90%.

In this chain, TRBV30 is recombined with TRBJ2-3, with the D gene uncertain. Sequenced material: CD8+ T cells from PBMCs. This clonotype originated in a human donor with Susac syndrome. CDR3 loop: CAWSVGHDTQYF. The nucleotides read TGTGCCTGGAGTGTAGGGCATGATACGCAGTATTTT.